This TCR beta chain is drawn from a study of blood T cell repertoires in COVID-19 (dated by TCRdb to the early 2020s). Study-wide context: Samples covering the acute and convalescent phases of COVID-19 were provided by collaborators in the United States, Italy and Spain. The prospective study material was composed of cDNA or gDNA derived from T cells, B-cell-depleted T cells, or PBMCs. Subjects who had been exposed to COVID-19, were actively infected with it, or had recovered from it provided the deeply sampled blood TCRbeta repertoires that made up the dataset. The repertoires were released in a freely available public database intended as a resource for research on the immune response to SARS-CoV-2. Samples came from the ongoing ImmuneRACE study (first 160 participants) plus 1,254 subjects from 6 global collaborators. The sample metadata nearly always contained a de-identified subject ID, COVID-19 status, age in years and sex. Where available, HLA class I and class II types were taken from metadata supplied by the sample provider and were not determined by assay-based typing. Paper-wide results and their limitations: Clinical and demographic metadata were provided uncurated, with the amount varying by source and participant.

TCRbeta CDR3 regions were amplified from genomic DNA by means of the immunoSEQ Assay, a bias-controlled multiplex PCR. Regarding the original processing steps: Within the assay, amplification of reference gene primers was used to estimate how many nucleated cells each sample contained. To quantify the absolute abundance of each unique TCRbeta CDR3 rearrangement, sequence reads were collapsed and filtered. For each sample, productive Simpson clonality was calculated as the square root of Simpson's diversity index across productive rearrangements. What TCRdb holds here is the immuneACCESS table cut down to in-frame rearrangements. Part of the clones is not present; checked against another copy, under half of the missing clones reflect an unresolved V gene, and the others are unexplained. The V and J calls and clone size are taken from that table; D and trimming were inferred from the DNA. This sample gives approximately 200,000 clones in total; nearly 90% of them show up just once. The top ten hold under 14% of the sample.

Enrolling through a virtual design, the prospective study's participants ranged in age from roughly 18 to 95 years and lived across about two dozen United States geographic areas. Cohort assignment in the prospective study relied on participant-reported clinical history from a screening survey and a study questionnaire. ImmuneRACE Cohort 3 recovered participants were defined by two consecutive negative NP/OP PCR tests, healthcare professional clearance, or symptom resolution. Mobile phlebotomists in the prospective study collected whole blood, serum and a nasopharyngeal or oropharyngeal swab from every participant. Additional blood draws and questionnaires over an approximately two-month period could optionally be provided by prospective study participants. Before DNA extraction, blood samples from the prospective study were shipped at room temperature or frozen. CDR1 SGHRS and CDR2 YFSETQ are derived from the germline V gene. Cut back by 4 bases and 3 bases, the V and J ends lie 16 bases apart. The CDR3 covers 16 residues, taking in both the cysteine and the phenylalanine. The retained sequence is limited to the CDR3, 48 bases, with the frame set at the first base.

With respect to this clone: The clone's antigen remains unknown. No base quality information exists; no much larger clone differs at one position.

This chain is built from TRBV5-1 and TRBJ1-4; the D gene is possibly TRBD1, with 6 bases matching. The sample consisted of PBMCs or T cells enriched from blood (not recorded which). This receptor was identified in a man aged 25-40 years who had recovered from COVID-19. The nucleotides read TGCGCCAGCAGCCAAGCCACAGGGACGGCTAATGAAAAACTGTTTTTT. It translates to CASSQATGTANEKLFF.